This TCR beta chain was identified in a study of cytomegalovirus exposure and HLA in healthy donors. Study-wide background: The approximately 120 validation repertoires, a later analysis reported, used the same platform as the 550 to 800 first-cohort repertoires.

Notes on the study in general: The tendency of first-cohort TCR clusters to co-occur in the 100 to 150 validation repertoires was identified by a subsequent analysis.

On this clone: Its cognate antigen is unknown.

Here immunoSEQ multiplex PCR was the method, and the copy in TCRdb shows in-frame clones only, minus some. The sample has about 220,000 clones; approximately 87% are singletons. J was trimmed by 4 bases and V by 5 bases; bases with no gene match: 4. Germline CDR1 is SGHNT and CDR2 is YENEEA. CDR3 size: 15 residues. This clonotype was obtained from a man younger than 30 in good health and CMV-seronegative. Sequencing was done on a sample of PBMCs. J is TRBJ2-2 and V is TRBV11-3, with TRBD1 matching over 10 bases. The chain's CDR3 is CASSPDRGSTGELFF. In DNA, the CDR3 is TGTGCCAGCAGCCCGGACAGGGGGAGCACCGGGGAGCTGTTTTTT.